This T cell receptor (beta chain) was sequenced for a study of CD8 T cells in Susac syndrome. Study-wide context: Roughly eight of the sequenced Susac syndrome patients were in remission, and more than 5 had active disease.

With random hexamers, roughly 0.45 to 1 ug RNA was reverse transcribed. A multiplex approach, immunoSEQ multiplex PCR, amplified TCR beta CDR3 across 54 Vbeta and 13 Jbeta. TCRdb reprocessed the immunoSEQ multiplex PCR reads via MiXCR and lists one record per CDR3 protein. This sample has approximately 190,000 distinct CDR3 sequences, with almost 96% found just once. Sequencing targeted TCR beta in blood CD8+ and CD4+ T cells. TEMRA cells were enriched by FACS, while CD8+ and CD4+ T cells were obtained through a negative isolation that was performed magnetically. The material sequenced was CD4+ T cells from PBMCs. The clonotype was recovered from a human donor with Susac syndrome.

Here the CDR3 reads CASSSPREGTNYGYTF. Here the CDR3 DNA reads TGTGCCAGCAGTTCCCCCCGAGAGGGGACTAACTATGGCTACACCTTC. This chain connects TRBV27 to TRBJ1-2; D is possibly TRBD1 (5 bases). The CDR3 contains 16 residues. Trimming pared 4 bases from V and 0 bases from J, leaving 15 bases between. Germline-derived CDR1 and CDR2 are MNHEY and SMNVEV (reference sequence).